These 30 T cell receptor beta chains were all obtained from the same sample, sequenced in a study of cytomegalovirus exposure and HLA in healthy donors. Repertoires were generated with immunoSEQ multiplex PCR, while TCRdb's copy carries only in-frame clones and drops some. This sample yields some 290,000 clones, of which roughly 90% are seen a single time; about 0.96% belongs to the top ten. Specimen: PBMCs. Receptors originate from a man aged 25-45 years in good health and CMV-seronegative.

This clone has more than one count but fewer than ten. This chain links TRBV6-5 with TRBJ2-7; D is unclear. CDR3 size: 11 residues. Per the germline V gene, CDR1 is MNHEY and CDR2 is SVGAGI. V lost 2 bases, J lost 3 bases, and 2 bases lay in between. CDR3 nucleotide sequence: TGTGCCAGCAGTTACCTCTACGAGCAGTACTTC. Translated, it gives CASSYLYEQYF.

V is TRBV6-1 and J is TRBJ1-6; a weak D match, TRBD1 (5 bases). Trimming shortened V by 2 bases and J by 3 bases, and 17 bases separated the two germline ends. Germline loops: CDR1 MNHNS, CDR2 SASEGT. The CDR3 consists of 18 residues. The chain's CDR3 is CASSETSNRIFYNSPLHF. CDR3 coding DNA: TGTGCCAGCAGTGAAACCTCGAACAGGATTTTCTATAATTCACCCCTCCACTTT.

The chain is built from TRBV30 and TRBJ2-3, with D possibly being TRBD1 (5 bases). CDR1 is GTSNPN, CDR2 SVGIG, per germline (reference sequence). With 0 bases removed from V and 0 bases from J, the gap between germline ends came to 10 bases. The length of the CDR3 is 15 residues. CDR3 coding DNA: TGTGCCTGGAGTGTACTCAGGGCTAGCACAGATACGCAGTATTTT. Its protein is CAWSVLRASTDTQYF.

The chain is built from TRBV5-1 and TRBJ2-1; D remains ambiguous. V shed 2 bases and J shed 0 bases, with 12 bases lying between them. This CDR3 comprises 16 residues. Per the germline V gene, CDR1 is SGHRS and CDR2 is YFSETQ. CDR3 DNA sequence: TGCGCCAGCAGCTTTATACCGGGTATCTCCTACAATGAGCAGTTCTTC. This encodes CASSFIPGISYNEQFF.

This chain links TRBV4-1 with TRBJ2-1, with 8 bases fitting TRBD2. V lost 6 bases and J lost 1; bases outside the gene matches: 20. Germline CDR1 MGHRA, CDR2 YSYEKL. The CDR3 consists of 20 residues. The DNA of the CDR3 is TGCGCCAGCAGTCGGCCCGTGGGGCGGGGGGCTGTATTTTCCTACAATGAGCAGTTCTTC. It translates to CASSRPVGRGAVFSYNEQFF.

V is TRBV10-3 and J is TRBJ1-5; maybe TRBD1 (5 bases). CDR3 length: 13 amino acids. CDR1 and CDR2 from the germline V gene are ENHRY and SYGVKD. V was clipped by 6 bases and J by 3 bases, with 9 bases between them. This CDR3 reads CAIRQEFNQPQHF. In DNA, the CDR3 is TGTGCCATCAGACAGGAGTTCAATCAGCCCCAGCATTTT.

V gene TRBV23-1 combines with J gene TRBJ1-1; TRBD1 matches 8 bases. TRBV23-1 is treated as an ORF (open reading frame) with a function not yet certain. The CDR3 runs 15 residues. V shed 1 base, J shed 3 bases, and the junction held 4 bases outside the gene matches. In nucleotides, the CDR3 is TGCGCCAGCAGTCAATTATACAGGGGGGACACTGAAGCTTTCTTT. Its protein is CASSQLYRGDTEAFF.

Note on this clone: Given a much more abundant clone one base away, this may be a read error. The CDR3 spells CTSSLTGASPNYGYTF. The CDR3 DNA is TGTACCAGCAGCTTAACAGGGGCCTCACCTAACTATGGCTACACCTTC. The rearrangement uses TRBV7-9 and TRBJ1-2; TRBD1 matches 7 bases. The germline V gene has CDR1 SEHNR and CDR2 FQNEAQ (reference sequence). CDR3 length: 16 residues.

The chain employs TRBV6-1 and TRBJ2-5, with 10 bases fitting TRBD2. This CDR3 is 15 amino acids long. The germline gives CDR1 MNHNS, CDR2 SASEGT. V was pared by 1 base and J by 5 bases, with 4 bases of the junction left unmatched. The CDR3 nucleotides are TGTGCCAGCAGTGAAGGGGGGGGACTAGCGGAGACCCAGTACTTC. Encoded protein: CASSEGGGLAETQYF.

This chain connects TRBV7-2 to TRBJ2-7; 11 bases are shared with TRBD1. CDR1 is SGHTA, CDR2 FQGNSA, per germline. This CDR3 region has 15 residues. V lost 5 bases to trimming and J lost 2 bases; unmatched junction nucleotides: 5. The CDR3 DNA sequence: TGTGCCAGCAGCCCGGGACAGGGGGTACCCTACGAGCAGTACTTC. It yields the protein CASSPGQGVPYEQYF.

The gene calls are TRBV7-2 and TRBJ1-1, with D hard to call. This CDR3 is built from 12 residues. V lost 4 bases to trimming and J lost 1 base, with 4 bases between them. In germline, CDR1 is SGHTA, CDR2 FQGNSA. CDR3 amino acids: CASSSRNTEAFF. For the CDR3, the DNA is TGTGCCAGCAGCTCCCGGAACACTGAAGCTTTCTTT.

The chain is built from TRBV20-1 and TRBJ2-5; D not certain. With 4 bases removed from V and 2 bases from J, the gap between germline ends came to 2 bases. The CDR3 totals 10 residues. Germline-derived CDR1 and CDR2 are DFQATT and SNEGSKA (reference sequence). The CDR3 bases are TGCAGTGCTACTCAAGAGACCCAGTACTTC. Translating gives CSATQETQYF.

The gene calls are TRBV5-4 and TRBJ2-1; TRBD2 agrees at 10 bases. The CDR3 runs to 15 residues. V shed 3 bases, J shed 6 bases, and the junction held 6 bases outside the gene matches. The germline V gene encodes CDR1 SGHNT and CDR2 YYREEE (reference sequence). CDR3 in amino acids: CASSSLAGGSNEQFF. In DNA form, the CDR3 reads TGTGCCAGCAGCTCCTTAGCGGGGGGCTCCAATGAGCAGTTCTTC.

The sample holds one count of this clone. The V call is TRBV5-1, the J call TRBJ2-5, with 7 nucleotides matching TRBD1. V gave up 3 bases and J gave up 5 bases; unmatched junction bases: 10. The CDR3 is 15 amino acids. CDR1 SGHRS and CDR2 YFSETQ come from the germline V gene. The CDR3 DNA follows: TGCGCCAGCAGCTCGATGACAGGGATTAGGGAGACCCAGTACTTC. This encodes CASSSMTGIRETQYF.

This rearrangement joins TRBV11-3 to TRBJ2-3, with 7 bases identical to TRBD2. V lost 5 bases to trimming and J lost 0 bases; unmatched junction nucleotides: 5. Looked up from germline, CDR1 is SGHNT and CDR2 is YENEEA. This CDR3 comprises 15 residues. The CDR3 region has the DNA TGTGCCAGCAGCCCGAGCGGGGTTAGCACAGATACGCAGTATTTT. Protein product: CASSPSGVSTDTQYF.

This clone was seen more than once but under ten times. DNA for the CDR3: TGTGCCAGCAGTGACTCGGAGGGAAGCACTGAAGCTTTCTTT. Protein: CASSDSEGSTEAFF. The gene calls are TRBV6-4 and TRBJ1-1; D is unclear. The CDR3 totals 14 residues. CDR1 and CDR2 from the germline V gene are MRHNA and SNTAGT. Between the trimmed V and J ends, which lost 0 bases and 4 bases, there was a span of 9 bases.

This chain uses TRBV5-6 with TRBJ2-7; the D is unclear. V was shortened by 5 bases and J by 2 bases, with 14 bases between the two germline ends. The germline V gene has CDR1 SGHDT and CDR2 YYEEEE. The CDR3 has 14 amino acids. The CDR3 DNA reads TGTGCCAGCAGATCAGGCTGGGCCCCCTACGAGCAGTACTTC. Translating gives CASRSGWAPYEQYF.

This clone occurred once. This chain connects TRBV5-4 to TRBJ1-2; 7 positions agree with TRBD1. Losses at the gene ends were 0 bases for V and 4 bases for J; bases not matched to a gene: 3. Germline V CDR1 and CDR2: SGHNT, YYREEE (reference sequence). The CDR3 totals 14 residues. As DNA, the CDR3 is TGTGCCAGCAGCTTGGTGGACAGGTCCTATGGCTACACCTTC. Translated: CASSLVDRSYGYTF. The complete variable domain, with remaining parts taken from reference TRBV5-4 and TRBJ1-2, reads ETGVTQSPTHLIKTRGQQVTLRCSSQSGHNTVSWYQQALGQGPQFIFQYYREEENGRGNFPPRFSGLQFPNYSSELNVNALELDDSALYLCASSLVDRSYGYTFGSGTRLTVV.

J is TRBJ2-5 and V is TRBV7-2, with TRBD2 matching over 14 bases. The germline V gene has CDR1 SGHTA and CDR2 FQGNSA. The CDR3 is 17 residues long. The junction had 11 bases not matched to a gene; V was cut back by 6 bases and J by 5 bases. The CDR3 coding sequence is TGTGCCAGCAGTTATCGGACTAGCGGGGGGAACCGGGAGACCCAGTACTTC. It is translated as CASSYRTSGGNRETQYF.

This clone was detected once. The chain uses TRBV13 and TRBJ1-1, with D possibly matching TRBD1 (6 bases). CDR1 and CDR2 from the germline V gene are PRHDT and FYEKMQ (reference sequence). The CDR3 is made up of 15 amino acids. Trimming removed 4 bases at V and 1 base at J, with 13 bases between. The CDR3, as DNA: TGTGCCAGCAGCTCCCCAGGGGATTCGAACACTGAAGCTTTCTTT. Residues: CASSSPGDSNTEAFF.

V gene TRBV29-1 combines with J gene TRBJ2-1, with TRBD2 matching over 11 bases. Looked up from germline, CDR1 is SQVTM and CDR2 is ANQGSEA. The V and J ends lost 3 bases and 3 bases, in that order; junction bases with no gene match: 1. The CDR3 spans 14 residues. Here the CDR3 DNA reads TGCAGCGTTGAGGGGACTAGCGGCTACAATGAGCAGTTCTTC. Protein: CSVEGTSGYNEQFF.

Worth noting for this clone: The junction does not match germline at one end; this may be a read error. This chain links TRBV6-1 with TRBJ2-3; 11 positions agree with TRBD2. The CDR3 sequence is 16 residues long. Germline assignment: CDR1 MNHNS and CDR2 SASEGT. CDR3 in amino acids: CASSGHLAGGTGTQYF. CDR3 in DNA: TGTGCCAGCAGTGGGCACCTAGCGGGGGGTACAGGTACGCAGTATTTT.

The CDR3 DNA sequence: TGTGCCAGCAGTGAGGGTGGGGGCCACGAGCAGTACTTC. Encoded protein: CASSEGGGHEQYF. V gene TRBV25-1 combines with J gene TRBJ2-7, with TRBD1 as a possible D gene (6 bases). This CDR3 is built from 13 residues. Germline V CDR1 and CDR2: MGHDK, SYGVNS. Trimming removed 3 bases from V and 5 bases from J, with 11 bases in between.

V is TRBV13 and J is TRBJ2-1, with 10 bases aligning to TRBD2. V shed 4 bases, J shed 3 bases, and the junction held 6 bases outside the gene matches. In germline, CDR1 is PRHDT, CDR2 FYEKMQ (reference sequence). This CDR3 comprises 16 residues. This CDR3 reads CASSYRTSGDYNEQFF. The CDR3 DNA is TGTGCCAGCAGCTACCGGACTAGCGGAGACTACAATGAGCAGTTCTTC.

DNA for the CDR3: TGTGCCAGCAGTGAAGCGGGACTAGTCGTGCAGACCCAGTACTTC. Translating it yields CASSEAGLVVQTQYF. This chain uses TRBV2 with TRBJ2-5; TRBD2 matches at 8 bases. This CDR3 region has 15 residues. V trimming: 0 bases; J trimming: 6 bases; junction bases outside the gene matches: 6. The germline V gene has CDR1 SNHLY and CDR2 FYNNEI. Variable domain in full (rest from reference TRBV2 and TRBJ2-5): EPEVTQTPSHQVTQMGQEVILRCVPISNHLYFYWYRQILGQKVEFLVSFYNNEISEKSEIFDDQFSVERPDGSNFTLKIRSTKLEDSAMYFCASSEAGLVVQTQYFGPGTRLLVL.

The chain carries TRBV29-1 and TRBJ1-1, with 8 bases fitting TRBD1. This CDR3 region has 12 residues. Germline V gene data show CDR1 as SQVTM and CDR2 as ANQGSEA. Germline trimming cut 7 bases from V and 6 bases from J; bases unmatched to any gene: 7. The CDR3 here is CSASQGEAEAFF. CDR3 sequence (DNA): TGCAGCGCCTCACAGGGGGAAGCTGAAGCTTTCTTT.

V usage is TRBV14 and J usage is TRBJ2-1, with a possible D match to TRBD2 (7 bases). The CDR3 sequence is 16 residues long. Looked up from germline, CDR1 is SGHDN and CDR2 is FVKESK. Trimming cost V 4 bases and J 4 bases, with 17 bases left between them. The CDR3 spells CASSRPGGGQYNEQFF. The CDR3 nucleotides read TGTGCCAGCAGCCGACCTGGGGGGGGGCAGTACAATGAGCAGTTCTTC.

The V gene is TRBV30, the J gene TRBJ1-3; D remains unclear. V lost 5 bases, J lost 3 bases, and 11 bases lay in between. The CDR3 extends over 13 amino acids. Germline V CDR1 and CDR2: GTSNPN, SVGIG (reference sequence). The CDR3 spells CAWENRIGNTIYF. CDR3 nucleotides: TGTGCCTGGGAGAACCGTATTGGAAACACCATATATTTT.

The chain uses TRBV18 and TRBJ2-7; TRBD2 is a possible D gene (5 bases). Germline V gives CDR1 KGHSH, CDR2 LQKENI. The CDR3 is 15 amino acids. Between the trimmed V and J ends, which lost 6 bases and 5 bases, there was a span of 20 bases. The CDR3 here is CASSPRGLVPNEQYF. CDR3 nucleotide sequence: TGTGCCAGCTCCCCCCGGGGATTAGTACCTAACGAGCAGTACTTC.

The J gene is TRBJ1-4, the V gene TRBV2, with unresolved D. Germline loops: CDR1 SNHLY, CDR2 FYNNEI. The CDR3 has 15 amino acids. V lost 5 bases, J lost 0 bases, and 10 bases lay in between. In nucleotides, the CDR3 is TGTGCCAGCAGTTTCCAGTATGCAACTAATGAAAAACTGTTTTTT. This sequence encodes CASSFQYATNEKLFF.